One and the same sample provided the 14 T cell receptor beta chains below, sequenced in a study of blood T cell repertoires in COVID-19. Using immunoSEQ multiplex PCR, the repertoire was profiled, and TCRdb retains in-frame clones only, with some absent. The repertoire includes 300,000 to 350,000 clones, around nine tenths of them detected once, and approximately 7.5% sits in the top ten. Sequencing used peripheral blood. Receptors were obtained from a woman aged 25 to 39 with COVID-19, enrolled during active disease.

This clone was recorded only once. The chain is built from TRBV24-1 and TRBJ1-3; 10 bases align to TRBD1. CDR3 length equals 15 residues. Germline V CDR1 and CDR2: KGHDR, SFDVKD. The J segment lost 4 bases and the V segment lost 4 bases, leaving 3 bases of the junction unmatched. CDR3 coding DNA: TGTGCCACCAGTGACTTGGGACAGGGGGGAAACACCATATATTTT. Protein product: CATSDLGQGGNTIYF.

The chain is built from TRBV10-1 and TRBJ1-2; 8 positions match TRBD1. The V gene end was trimmed by 5 bases and the J gene end by 4 bases; junction bases not matched to a gene: 3. CDR3 length: 13 amino acids. The germline V gene encodes CDR1 WNHNN and CDR2 SYGVQD (reference sequence). The CDR3 sequence: CASSPGGRYGYTF. The CDR3 bases are TGCGCCAGCAGTCCAGGGGGCCGCTATGGCTACACCTTC.

CDR3 loop: CASSRTGIYYNEQFF. CDR3 coding DNA: TGTGCCAGCAGTCGGACAGGGATTTATTACAATGAGCAGTTCTTC. The gene calls are TRBV28 and TRBJ2-1; the match to TRBD1 covers 8 bases. Per germline, CDR1 MDHEN and CDR2 SYDVKM. The CDR3 has 15 residues. Losses at the gene ends were 5 bases for V and 4 bases for J; bases not matched to a gene: 7.

V gene TRBV9 combines with J gene TRBJ1-4, with a weak D call TRBD1 (5 bases). The CDR3 spans 16 residues. CDR1 SGDLS and CDR2 YYNGEE come from the germline V gene. The V end was cut by 3 bases, the J end by 11 bases, with 23 bases between. This CDR3 is CASSAEDRIPARKLFF. CDR3 DNA sequence: TGTGCCAGCAGCGCGGAAGACAGAATCCCCGCCAGGAAACTGTTTTTT.

V usage is TRBV24-1 and J usage is TRBJ2-1; perhaps TRBD1 as D (6 bases). With 3 bases removed from V and 12 bases from J, the gap between germline ends came to 17 bases. Germline CDR1 and CDR2: KGHDR and SFDVKD. The CDR3 has 14 amino acids. The CDR3: CATSDEWPTGVQFF. The CDR3 region has the DNA TGTGCCACCAGTGATGAGTGGCCGACAGGAGTGCAGTTCTTC.

The rearrangement joins TRBV11-1 to TRBJ1-3; no clear D gene. CDR3 length equals 15 residues. Trimming stripped 7 bases from V and 0 bases from J, with 13 bases between. Germline CDR1 is SGHAT and CDR2 is FQDESV (reference sequence). CDR3 region: CASTPHGSSGNTIYF. CDR3 sequence (DNA): TGTGCCAGCACGCCGCACGGGAGCTCTGGAAACACCATATATTTT.

V usage is TRBV6-5 and J usage is TRBJ2-7, with 7 bases identical to TRBD1. The CDR3 extends over 15 amino acids. V lost 0 bases to trimming and J lost 0 bases; unmatched junction nucleotides: 2. Germline loops: CDR1 MNHEY, CDR2 SVGAGI. The CDR3 loop is CASSYSGDSSYEQYF. CDR3 bases: TGTGCCAGCAGTTACTCGGGGGACAGCTCCTACGAGCAGTACTTC.

The gene calls are TRBV15 and TRBJ2-3; no definite D call. The CDR3 has 14 residues. V dropped 0 bases and J dropped 4 bases, with 8 bases sitting between them. Germline V gene data show CDR1 as LNHNV and CDR2 as YYDKDF (reference sequence). The DNA of the CDR3 is TGTGCCACCAGCAGAGATCATGGGCCAGATACGCAGTATTTT. It is translated as CATSRDHGPDTQYF.

This sequence joins TRBV19 and TRBJ2-5, with 8 bases that match TRBD2. CDR1 and CDR2 from the germline V gene are LNHDA and SQIVND (reference sequence). V shed 4 bases and J 5 bases; nucleotides not matched to a gene: 9. The CDR3 is made up of 15 amino acids. The CDR3 here is CASSTPAGAVETQYF. CDR3 bases: TGTGCCAGTAGTACCCCAGCGGGAGCAGTTGAGACCCAGTACTTC.

This chain connects TRBV4-1 to TRBJ1-1; D ambiguous. V dropped 1 base and J dropped 5 bases, with 11 bases sitting between them. The CDR3 is 14 residues long. CDR1 and CDR2 from the germline V gene are MGHRA and YSYEKL. CDR3 region: CASSQGGPDTEAFF. In DNA, the CDR3 is TGCGCCAGCAGCCAAGGCGGTCCGGATACTGAAGCTTTCTTT.

The chain has TRBV9 and TRBJ2-5; no clear D gene. Germline CDR1 is SGDLS and CDR2 is YYNGEE. The CDR3 consists of 16 residues. Trimming took off 4 bases at V and 5 bases at J, with 21 bases between the two ends. CDR3 DNA: TGTGCCAGCAGCCCGGCGCCCTGGCAGGTCAGGGAGACCCAGTACTTC. As protein: CASSPAPWQVRETQYF.

J is TRBJ1-2 and V is TRBV18; 7 bases align to TRBD1. The germline V gene has CDR1 KGHSH and CDR2 LQKENI. J gave up 4 bases and V 6 bases, and 11 bases lay outside the gene matches. The CDR3 has 15 residues. The CDR3 here is CASSPFGTASYGYTF. CDR3 DNA sequence: TGTGCCAGCTCCCCATTCGGGACAGCATCCTATGGCTACACCTTC. Together with reference TRBV18 and TRBJ1-2, the CDR3 gives the full variable domain: NAGVMQNPRHLVRRRGQEARLRCSPMKGHSHVYWYRQLPEEGLKFMVYLQKENIIDESGMPKERFSAEFPKEGPSILRIQQVVRGDSAAYFCASSPFGTASYGYTFGSGTRLTVV.

The rearrangement uses TRBV11-2 and TRBJ2-1; tentatively, D is TRBD2 (6 bases). CDR1 is SGHAT, CDR2 FQNNGV, per germline. This CDR3 has 16 amino acids. V lost 3 bases, J lost 4 bases, and 16 bases lay in between. CDR3 region: CASSLRVERGYNEQFF. CDR3 sequence (DNA): TGTGCCAGCAGCTTGCGCGTCGAACGGGGGTACAATGAGCAGTTCTTC.

This chain links TRBV15 with TRBJ2-5; 9 nucleotides match TRBD1. Germline V gives CDR1 LNHNV, CDR2 YYDKDF (reference sequence). There are 14 residues in the CDR3. The V segment lost 1 base and the J segment 5 bases; nucleotides outside the gene matches: 2. CDR3 DNA sequence: TGTGCCACCAGCAGAGGGACAGGGGAGGAGACCCAGTACTTC. It specifies CATSRGTGEETQYF.